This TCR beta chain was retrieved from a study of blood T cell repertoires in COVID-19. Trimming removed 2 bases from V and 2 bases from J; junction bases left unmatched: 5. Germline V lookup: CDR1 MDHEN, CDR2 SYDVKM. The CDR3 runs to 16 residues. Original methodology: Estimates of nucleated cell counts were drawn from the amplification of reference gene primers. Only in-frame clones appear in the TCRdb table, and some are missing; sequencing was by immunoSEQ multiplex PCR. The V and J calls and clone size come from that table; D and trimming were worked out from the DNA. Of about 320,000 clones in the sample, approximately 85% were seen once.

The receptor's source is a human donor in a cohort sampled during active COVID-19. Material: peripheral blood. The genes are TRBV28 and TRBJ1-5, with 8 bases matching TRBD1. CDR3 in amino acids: CASSLPDRGGNQPQHF. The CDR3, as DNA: TGTGCCAGCAGTTTACCCGACAGGGGCGGCAATCAGCCCCAGCATTTT.